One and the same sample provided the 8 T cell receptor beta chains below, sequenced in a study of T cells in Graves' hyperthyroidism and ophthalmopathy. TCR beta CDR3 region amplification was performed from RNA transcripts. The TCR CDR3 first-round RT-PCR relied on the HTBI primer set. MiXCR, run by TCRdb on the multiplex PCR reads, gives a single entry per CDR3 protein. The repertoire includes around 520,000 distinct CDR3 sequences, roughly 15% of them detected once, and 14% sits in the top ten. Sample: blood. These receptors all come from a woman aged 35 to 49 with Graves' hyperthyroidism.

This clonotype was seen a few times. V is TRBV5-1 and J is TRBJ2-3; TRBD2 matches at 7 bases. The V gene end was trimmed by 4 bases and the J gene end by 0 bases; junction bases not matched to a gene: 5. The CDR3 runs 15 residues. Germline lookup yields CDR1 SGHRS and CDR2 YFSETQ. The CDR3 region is CASSITTSSTDTQYF. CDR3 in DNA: TGCGCCAGCAGCATTACGACTAGCAGCACAGATACGCAGTATTTT.

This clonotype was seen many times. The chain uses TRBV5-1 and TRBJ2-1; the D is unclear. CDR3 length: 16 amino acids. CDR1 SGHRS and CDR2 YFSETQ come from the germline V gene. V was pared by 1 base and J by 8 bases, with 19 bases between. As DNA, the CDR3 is TGCGCCAGCAGCTTGAATTCGTGGGGTATGGGCGATGAGCAGTTCTTC. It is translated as CASSLNSWGMGDEQFF.

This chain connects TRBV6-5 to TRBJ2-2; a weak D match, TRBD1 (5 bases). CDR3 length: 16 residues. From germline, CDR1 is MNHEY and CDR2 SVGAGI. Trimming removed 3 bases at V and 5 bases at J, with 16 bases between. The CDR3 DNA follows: TGTGCCAGCAGTTATGGGAAGGGCCCAGGGACCGGGGAGCTGTTTTTT. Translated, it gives CASSYGKGPGTGELFF.

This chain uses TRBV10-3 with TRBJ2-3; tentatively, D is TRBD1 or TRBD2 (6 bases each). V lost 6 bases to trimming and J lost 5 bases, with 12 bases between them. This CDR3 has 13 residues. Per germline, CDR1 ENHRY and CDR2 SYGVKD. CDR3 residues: CAIRTGGQDTQYF. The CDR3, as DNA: TGTGCCATCAGAACTGGGGGGCAAGATACGCAGTATTTT.

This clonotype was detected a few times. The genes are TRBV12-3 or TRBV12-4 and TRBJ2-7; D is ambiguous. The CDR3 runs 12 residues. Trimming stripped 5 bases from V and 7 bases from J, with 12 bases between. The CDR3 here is CASSPQDWEQYF. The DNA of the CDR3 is TGTGCCAGCAGTCCCCAAGACTGGGAGCAGTACTTC.

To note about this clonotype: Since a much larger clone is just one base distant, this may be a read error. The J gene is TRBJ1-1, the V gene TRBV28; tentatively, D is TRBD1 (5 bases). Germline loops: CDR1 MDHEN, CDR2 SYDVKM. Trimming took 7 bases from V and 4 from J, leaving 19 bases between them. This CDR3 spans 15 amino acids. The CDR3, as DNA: TGTGCCAGCACCCTGGGGGAGGCGGGGGGCACTGAAGCTTTCTTT. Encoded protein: CASTLGEAGGTEAFF.

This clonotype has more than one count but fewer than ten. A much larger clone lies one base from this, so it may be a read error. This CDR3 reads CASSTGRSYEQYF. As DNA, the CDR3 is TGCGCCAGCAGCACTGGACGGTCCTACGAGCAGTACTTC. This rearrangement joins TRBV5-1 to TRBJ2-7; no reliable D call. V shed 4 bases and J shed 1 base, with 9 bases lying between them. The CDR3 sequence is 13 residues long. Germline V lookup: CDR1 SGHRS, CDR2 YFSETQ. Supplemented by reference TRBV5-1 and TRBJ2-7, the full variable domain reads KAGVTQTPRYLIKTRGQQVTLSCSPISGHRSVSWYQQTPGQGLQFLFEYFSETQRNKGNFPGRFSGRQFSNSRSEMNVSTLELGDSALYLCASSTGRSYEQYFGPGTRLTVT.

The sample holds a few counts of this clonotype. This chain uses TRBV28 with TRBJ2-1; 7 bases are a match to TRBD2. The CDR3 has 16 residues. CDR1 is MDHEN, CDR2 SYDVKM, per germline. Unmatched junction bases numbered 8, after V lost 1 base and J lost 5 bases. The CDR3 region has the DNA TGTGCCAGCAGTTTATTGGGGGGAGGGAGGAACAATGAGCAGTTCTTC. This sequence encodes CASSLLGGGRNNEQFF.